This TCR beta chain originates from a study of T cell responses to AZD1222 COVID-19 vaccine. Findings and caveats of the study: Seropositive status at baseline applied to only six AZD1222 recipients. Regions left unmutated in variants are reportedly the target of nearly half of spike-specific TCRs. The repertoires were collected only after the peak T cell response. White British ancestry dominated among donors, who included more females, and clonal diversity was possibly underestimated.

V lost 4 bases and J lost 6, with 13 bases in between. The CDR3 is 13 residues long. Germline lookup yields CDR1 SGHRS and CDR2 YFSETQ. As for this clone: No antigen is known for it.

Assay used: immunoSEQ multiplex PCR; TCRdb lists only in-frame clones, some missing. The repertoire has 79,000 or so clones, roughly 80% of them found once; the top ten carry roughly 29%. The receptor was derived from an adult who received the MenACWY meningococcal vaccine as a control. The chain joins TRBV5-1 to TRBJ1-1; a possible D gene is TRBD1 (5 bases). The sample here was peripheral blood, taken 28 days after the second dose of the MenACWY control vaccine. The CDR3 protein is CASSLGDLAEAFF. The CDR3 DNA sequence: TGCGCCAGCAGCCTGGGGGATCTCGCTGAAGCTTTCTTT.